This T cell receptor beta chain was observed in a study of blood T cell repertoires in COVID-19. Study-level background: COVID-19 samples from acute and convalescent phases originated in the United States, Italy and Spain.

This clone was detected a few times. The CDR3 extends over 15 amino acids. Germline V lookup: CDR1 KGHDR, CDR2 SFDVKD. V lost 4 bases to trimming and J lost 1 base, with 12 bases between them. Data came from immunoSEQ multiplex PCR; TCRdb stores just in-frame clones and leaves some out. The sample holds under 250,000 clones, roughly four fifths seen once. This clonotype originated in a woman aged 40 to 55 with acute COVID-19. Sequencing used PBMCs or T cells enriched from blood (not recorded which). This chain uses TRBV24-1 with TRBJ2-5, with D maybe TRBD2 (7 bases). CDR3 sequence reads: CATSDPRGPQETQYF. The CDR3 DNA reads as TGTGCCACCAGTGACCCGCGGGGGCCCCAAGAGACCCAGTACTTC.